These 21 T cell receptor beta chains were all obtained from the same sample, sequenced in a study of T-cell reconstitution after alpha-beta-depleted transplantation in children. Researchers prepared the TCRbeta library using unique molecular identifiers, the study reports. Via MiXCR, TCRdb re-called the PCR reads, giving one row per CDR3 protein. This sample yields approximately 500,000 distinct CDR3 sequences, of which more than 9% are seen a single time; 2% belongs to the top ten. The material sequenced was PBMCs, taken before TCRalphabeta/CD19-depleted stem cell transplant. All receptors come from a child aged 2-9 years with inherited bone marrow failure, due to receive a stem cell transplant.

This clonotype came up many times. In DNA form, the CDR3 reads TGCGCCAGCAGCCAAGACCCAGTGGGAACTGAAGCTTTCTTT. It translates to CASSQDPVGTEAFF. The chain couples TRBV4-3 to TRBJ1-1; D is unclear. The CDR3 runs 14 residues. The germline V gene has CDR1 LGHNA and CDR2 YSLEER. V lost 0 bases and J 5 bases, leaving 10 bases between the germline ends.

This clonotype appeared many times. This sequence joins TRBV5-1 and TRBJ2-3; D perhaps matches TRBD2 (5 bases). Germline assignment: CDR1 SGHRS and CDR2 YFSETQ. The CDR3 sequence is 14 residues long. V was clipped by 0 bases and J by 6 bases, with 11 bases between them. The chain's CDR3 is CASSLAPGLDTQYF. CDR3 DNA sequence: TGCGCCAGCAGCTTGGCCCCGGGGTTGGATACGCAGTATTTT.

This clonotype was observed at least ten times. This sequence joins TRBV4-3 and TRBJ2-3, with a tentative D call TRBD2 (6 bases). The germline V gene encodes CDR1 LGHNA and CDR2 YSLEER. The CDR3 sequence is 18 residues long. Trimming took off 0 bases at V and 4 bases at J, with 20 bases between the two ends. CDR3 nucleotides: TGCGCCAGCAGCCAAGAGAGGGGAGACGGGAGAGGCTCAGATACGCAGTATTTT. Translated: CASSQERGDGRGSDTQYF.

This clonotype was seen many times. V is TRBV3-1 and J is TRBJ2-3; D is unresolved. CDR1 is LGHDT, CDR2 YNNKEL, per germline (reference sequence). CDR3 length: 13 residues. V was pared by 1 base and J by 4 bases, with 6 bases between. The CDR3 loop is CASSQVEADTQYF. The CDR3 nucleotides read TGTGCCAGCAGCCAAGTGGAAGCAGATACGCAGTATTTT.

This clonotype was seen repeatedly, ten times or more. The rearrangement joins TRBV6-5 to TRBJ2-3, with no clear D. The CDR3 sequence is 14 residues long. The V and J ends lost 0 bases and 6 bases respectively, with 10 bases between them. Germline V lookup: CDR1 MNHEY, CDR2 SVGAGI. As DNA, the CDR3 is TGTGCCAGCAGTTACTCGATAGTTCCGGATACGCAGTATTTT. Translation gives CASSYSIVPDTQYF.

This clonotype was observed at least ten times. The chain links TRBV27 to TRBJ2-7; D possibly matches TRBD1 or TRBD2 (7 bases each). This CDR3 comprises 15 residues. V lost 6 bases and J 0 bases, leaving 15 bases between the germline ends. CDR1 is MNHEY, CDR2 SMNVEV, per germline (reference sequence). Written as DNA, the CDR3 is TGTGCCAGCAGACGACAGGGACTAAGCTCCTACGAGCAGTACTTC. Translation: CASRRQGLSSYEQYF.

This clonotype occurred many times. CDR3 loop: CASSVGSGASEQFF. The DNA of the CDR3 is TGTGCCAGCAGCGTAGGTAGCGGGGCCAGTGAGCAGTTCTTC. The chain carries TRBV9 and TRBJ2-1, with TRBD2 matching over 8 bases. Looked up from germline, CDR1 is SGDLS and CDR2 is YYNGEE. This CDR3 is 14 amino acids long. V lost 0 bases and J lost 9; bases outside the gene matches: 5.

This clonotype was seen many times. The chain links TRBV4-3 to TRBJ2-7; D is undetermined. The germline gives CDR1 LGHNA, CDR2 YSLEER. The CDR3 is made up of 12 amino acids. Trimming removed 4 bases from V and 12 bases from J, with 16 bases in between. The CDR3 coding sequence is TGCGCCAGCAGCCCACCGGGTCCCAAAATGTACTTC. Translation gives CASSPPGPKMYF.

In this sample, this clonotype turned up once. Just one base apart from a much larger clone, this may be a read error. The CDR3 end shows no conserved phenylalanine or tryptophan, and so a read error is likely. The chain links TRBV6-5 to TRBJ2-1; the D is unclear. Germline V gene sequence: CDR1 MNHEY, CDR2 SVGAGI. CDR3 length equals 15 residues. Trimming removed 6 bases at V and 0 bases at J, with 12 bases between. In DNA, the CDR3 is TGTGCCAGCAGATACGTCGTTAGCTCCTACAATGAGCAGTTCTCC. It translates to CASRYVVSSYNEQFS.

The CDR3 sequence is CASRQRTGTPYNEQFF. In nucleotides, the CDR3 is TGCGCCAGCAGACAAAGAACCGGGACACCCTACAATGAGCAGTTCTTC. This chain uses TRBV4-3 with TRBJ2-1; D possibly corresponds to TRBD1 (6 bases). The V gene lost 6 bases and the J gene lost 2 bases, with 17 bases spanning the gap. Germline values: CDR1 LGHNA, CDR2 YSLEER. This CDR3 is built from 16 residues.

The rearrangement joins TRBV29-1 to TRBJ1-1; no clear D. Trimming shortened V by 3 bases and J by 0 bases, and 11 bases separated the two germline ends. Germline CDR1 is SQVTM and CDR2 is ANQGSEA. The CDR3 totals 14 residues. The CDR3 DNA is TGCAGCGTTGACAGGAGACACATGAACACTGAAGCTTTCTTT. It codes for CSVDRRHMNTEAFF.

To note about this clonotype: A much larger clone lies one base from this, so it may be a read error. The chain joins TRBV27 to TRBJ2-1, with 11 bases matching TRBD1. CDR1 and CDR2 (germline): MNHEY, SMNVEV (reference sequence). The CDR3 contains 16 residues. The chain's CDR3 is CANSPYSGTGGNEQFF. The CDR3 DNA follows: TGTGCCAACAGTCCCTATTCCGGGACAGGGGGCAATGAGCAGTTCTTC.

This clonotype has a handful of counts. The DNA of the CDR3 is TGCGCCAGCAGCGCGGGGACCCTTTATACCTACGAGCAGTACTTC. Amino acids: CASSAGTLYTYEQYF. This chain links TRBV5-1 with TRBJ2-7; D may be TRBD2 (6 bases). The V end lost 4 bases, the J end lost 2 bases, and 16 bases lay between the germline ends. There are 15 residues in the CDR3. Germline values: CDR1 SGHRS, CDR2 YFSETQ.

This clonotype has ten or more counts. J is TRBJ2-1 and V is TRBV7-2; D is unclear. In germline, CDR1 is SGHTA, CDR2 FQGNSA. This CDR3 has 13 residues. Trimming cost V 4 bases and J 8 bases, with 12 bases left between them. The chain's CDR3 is CASSSTVLDEQFF. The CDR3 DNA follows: TGTGCCAGCAGCTCCACCGTACTCGATGAGCAGTTCTTC.

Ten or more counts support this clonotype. In nucleotides, the CDR3 is TGCGCCAGCAGCTTCGGTAGTTCGGGCACCGGGGAGCTGTTTTTT. Encoded protein: CASSFGSSGTGELFF. J is TRBJ2-2 and V is TRBV5-1; D is unclear. The CDR3 loop spans 15 amino acids. From germline, CDR1 is SGHRS and CDR2 YFSETQ. Trimming stripped 2 bases from V and 4 bases from J, with 12 bases between.

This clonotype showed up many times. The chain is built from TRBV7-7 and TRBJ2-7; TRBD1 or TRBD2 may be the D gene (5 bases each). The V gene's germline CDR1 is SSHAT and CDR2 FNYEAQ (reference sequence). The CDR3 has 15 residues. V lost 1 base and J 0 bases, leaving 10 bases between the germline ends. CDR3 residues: CASSLGTGTSYEQYF. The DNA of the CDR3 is TGTGCCAGCAGCTTAGGTACGGGGACCTCCTACGAGCAGTACTTC.

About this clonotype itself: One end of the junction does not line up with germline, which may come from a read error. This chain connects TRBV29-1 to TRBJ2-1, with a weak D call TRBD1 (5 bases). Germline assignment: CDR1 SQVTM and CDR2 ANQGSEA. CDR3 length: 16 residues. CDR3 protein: CSVEDPTTDSYNDQFF. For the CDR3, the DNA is TGCAGCGTTGAAGATCCTACGACAGACTCCTACAATGATCAGTTCTTC.

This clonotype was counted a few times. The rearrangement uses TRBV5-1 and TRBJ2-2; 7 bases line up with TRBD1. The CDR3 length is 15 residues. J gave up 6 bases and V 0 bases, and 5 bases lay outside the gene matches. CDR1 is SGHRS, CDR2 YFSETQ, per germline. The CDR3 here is CASSLGQGIPGELFF. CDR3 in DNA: TGCGCCAGCAGCTTGGGACAGGGCATTCCCGGGGAGCTGTTTTTT.

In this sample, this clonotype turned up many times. Here the CDR3 reads CASSNGYPSYNEQFF. CDR3 nucleotides: TGTGCCAGCAGCAATGGGTACCCCTCCTACAATGAGCAGTTCTTC. V usage is TRBV7-9 and J usage is TRBJ2-1; D gene uncertain. This CDR3 region has 15 residues. Trimming cost V 5 bases and J 0 bases, with 11 bases left between them. CDR1 is SEHNR, CDR2 FQNEAQ, per germline (reference sequence).

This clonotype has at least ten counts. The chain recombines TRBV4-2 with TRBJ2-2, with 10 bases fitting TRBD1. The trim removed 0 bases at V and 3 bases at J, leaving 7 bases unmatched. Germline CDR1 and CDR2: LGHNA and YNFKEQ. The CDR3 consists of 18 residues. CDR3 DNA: TGTGCCAGCAGCCAAGATCCGGGGGGACAGGGGTACACCGGGGAGCTGTTTTTT. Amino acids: CASSQDPGGQGYTGELFF.

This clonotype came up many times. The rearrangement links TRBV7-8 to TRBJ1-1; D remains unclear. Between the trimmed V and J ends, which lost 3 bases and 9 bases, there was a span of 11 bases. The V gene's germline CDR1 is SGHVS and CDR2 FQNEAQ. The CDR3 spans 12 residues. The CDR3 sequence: CASSFKGTKAFF. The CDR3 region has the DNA TGTGCCAGCAGCTTTAAAGGAACGAAAGCTTTCTTT.